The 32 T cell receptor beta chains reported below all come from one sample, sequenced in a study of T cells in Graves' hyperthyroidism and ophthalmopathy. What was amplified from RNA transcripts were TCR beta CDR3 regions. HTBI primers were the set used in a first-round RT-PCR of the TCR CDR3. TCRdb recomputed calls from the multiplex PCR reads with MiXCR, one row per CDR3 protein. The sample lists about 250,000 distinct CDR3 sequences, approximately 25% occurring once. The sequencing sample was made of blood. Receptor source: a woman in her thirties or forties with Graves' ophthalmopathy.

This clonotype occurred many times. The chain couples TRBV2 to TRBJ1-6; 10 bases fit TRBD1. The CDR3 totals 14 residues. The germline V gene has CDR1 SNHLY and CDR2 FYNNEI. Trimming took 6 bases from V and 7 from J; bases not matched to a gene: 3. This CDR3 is CASRGQGNNSPLHF. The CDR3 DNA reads TGTGCCAGCAGGGGACAGGGGAACAATTCACCCCTCCACTTT.

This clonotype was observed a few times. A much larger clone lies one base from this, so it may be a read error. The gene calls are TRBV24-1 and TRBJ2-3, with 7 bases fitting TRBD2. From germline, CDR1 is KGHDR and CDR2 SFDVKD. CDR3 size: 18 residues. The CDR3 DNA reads TGTGCCACCTACCAGCGGGAAGGGCACCTCCATGGCACAGATTCGCAGTATTTT. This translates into CATYQREGHLHGTDSQYF.

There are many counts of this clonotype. The chain's CDR3 is CASIPSGANVLTF. Here the CDR3 DNA reads TGTGCCAGCATACCATCTGGGGCCAACGTCCTGACTTTC. The chain couples TRBV28 to TRBJ2-6; no firm D call. Trimming pared 7 bases from V and 1 base from J, leaving 5 bases between. The germline CDR1 and CDR2 sequences are MDHEN and SYDVKM. This CDR3 spans 13 amino acids.

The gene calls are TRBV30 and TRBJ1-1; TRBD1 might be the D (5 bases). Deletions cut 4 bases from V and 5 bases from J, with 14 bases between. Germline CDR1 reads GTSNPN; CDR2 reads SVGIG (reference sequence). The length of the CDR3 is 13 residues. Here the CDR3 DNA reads TGTGCCTGGAACACTATGAGGGGTACTGAAGCTTTCTTT. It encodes CAWNTMRGTEAFF.

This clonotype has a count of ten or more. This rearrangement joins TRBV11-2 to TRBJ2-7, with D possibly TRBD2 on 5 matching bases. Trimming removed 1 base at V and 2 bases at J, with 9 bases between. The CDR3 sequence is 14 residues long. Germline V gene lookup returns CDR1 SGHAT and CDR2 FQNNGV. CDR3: CASSLGGGTYEQYF. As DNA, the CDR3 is TGTGCCAGCAGCTTAGGAGGAGGAACCTACGAGCAGTACTTC.

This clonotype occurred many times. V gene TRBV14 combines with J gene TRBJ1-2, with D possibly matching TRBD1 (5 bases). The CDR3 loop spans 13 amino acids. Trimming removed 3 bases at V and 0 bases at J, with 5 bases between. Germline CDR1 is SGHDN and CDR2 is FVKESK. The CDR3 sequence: CASSQTANYGYTF. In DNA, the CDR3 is TGTGCCAGCAGCCAGACAGCTAACTATGGCTACACCTTC.

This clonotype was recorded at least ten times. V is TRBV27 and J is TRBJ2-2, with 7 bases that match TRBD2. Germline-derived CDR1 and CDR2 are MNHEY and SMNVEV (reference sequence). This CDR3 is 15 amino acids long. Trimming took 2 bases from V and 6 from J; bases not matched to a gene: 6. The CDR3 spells CASSLMAGVAGELFF. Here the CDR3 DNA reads TGTGCCAGCAGTTTAATGGCGGGAGTGGCCGGGGAGCTGTTTTTT.

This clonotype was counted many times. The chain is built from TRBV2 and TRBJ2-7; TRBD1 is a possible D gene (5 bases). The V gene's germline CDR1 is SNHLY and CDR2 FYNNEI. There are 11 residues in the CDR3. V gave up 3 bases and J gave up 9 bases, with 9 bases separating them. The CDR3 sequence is CASSEVTVQYF. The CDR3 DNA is TGTGCCAGCAGTGAGGTGACAGTGCAGTACTTC.

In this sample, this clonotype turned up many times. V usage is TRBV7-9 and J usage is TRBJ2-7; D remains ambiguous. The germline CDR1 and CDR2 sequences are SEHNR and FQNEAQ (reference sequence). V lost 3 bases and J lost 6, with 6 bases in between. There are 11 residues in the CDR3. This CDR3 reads CASSLVPEQYF. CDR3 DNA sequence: TGTGCCAGCAGCTTGGTTCCCGAGCAGTACTTC. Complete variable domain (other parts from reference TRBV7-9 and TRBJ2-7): DTGVSQNPRHKITKRGQNVTFRCDPISEHNRLYWYRQTLGQGPEFLTYFQNEAQLEKSRLLSDRFSAERPKGSFSTLEIQRTEQGDSAMYLCASSLVPEQYFGPGTRLTVT.

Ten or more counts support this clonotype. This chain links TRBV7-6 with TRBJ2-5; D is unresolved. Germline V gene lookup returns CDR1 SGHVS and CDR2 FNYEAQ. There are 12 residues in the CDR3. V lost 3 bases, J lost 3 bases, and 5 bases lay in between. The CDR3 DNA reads TGTGCCAGCAGCTTCGTTGAAGAGACCCAGTACTTC. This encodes CASSFVEETQYF.

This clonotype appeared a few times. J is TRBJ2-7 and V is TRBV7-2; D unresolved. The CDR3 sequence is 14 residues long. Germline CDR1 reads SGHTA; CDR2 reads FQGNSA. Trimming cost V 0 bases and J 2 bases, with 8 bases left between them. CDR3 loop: CASSLAPGAYEQYF. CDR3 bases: TGTGCCAGCAGCTTAGCGCCAGGAGCCTACGAGCAGTACTTC.

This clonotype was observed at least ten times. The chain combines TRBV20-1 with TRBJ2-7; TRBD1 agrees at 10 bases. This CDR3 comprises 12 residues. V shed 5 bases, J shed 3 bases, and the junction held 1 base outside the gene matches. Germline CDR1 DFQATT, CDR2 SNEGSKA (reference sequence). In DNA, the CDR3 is TGCAGTGCTCGGACAGGGGGCTACGAGCAGTACTTC. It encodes CSARTGGYEQYF.

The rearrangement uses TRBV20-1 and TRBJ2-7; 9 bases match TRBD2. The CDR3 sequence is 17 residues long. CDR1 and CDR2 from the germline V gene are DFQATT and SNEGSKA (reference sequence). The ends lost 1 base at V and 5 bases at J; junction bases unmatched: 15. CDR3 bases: TGCAGTGCTAGAGGGAGGCGCGTCGCTAGCGGGAAGGACGAGCAGTACTTC. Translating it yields CSARGRRVASGKDEQYF.

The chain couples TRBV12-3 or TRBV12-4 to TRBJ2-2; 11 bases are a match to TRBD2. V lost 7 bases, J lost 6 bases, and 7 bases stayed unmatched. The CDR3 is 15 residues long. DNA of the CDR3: TGTGCCAGCACCGCACTAGCGGGAGCGGCCGGGGAGCTGTTTTTT. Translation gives CASTALAGAAGELFF.

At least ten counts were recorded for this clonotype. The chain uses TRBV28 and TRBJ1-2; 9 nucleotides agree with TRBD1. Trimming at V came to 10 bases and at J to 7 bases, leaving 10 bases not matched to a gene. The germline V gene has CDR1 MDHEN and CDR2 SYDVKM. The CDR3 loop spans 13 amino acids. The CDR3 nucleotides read TGTGCCACTATCCCGGACAGGGGTGGTGGCTACACCTTC. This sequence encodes CATIPDRGGGYTF.

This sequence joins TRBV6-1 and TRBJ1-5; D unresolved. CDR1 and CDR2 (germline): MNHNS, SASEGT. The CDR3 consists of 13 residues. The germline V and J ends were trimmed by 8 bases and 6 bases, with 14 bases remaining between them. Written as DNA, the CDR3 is TGTGCCAGCGCCCCCGGAATTCGTCAGCCCCAGCATTTT. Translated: CASAPGIRQPQHF.

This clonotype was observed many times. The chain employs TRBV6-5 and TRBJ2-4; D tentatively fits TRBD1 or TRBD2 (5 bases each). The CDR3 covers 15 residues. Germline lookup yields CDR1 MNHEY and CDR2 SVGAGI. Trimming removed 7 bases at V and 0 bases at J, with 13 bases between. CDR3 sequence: CASKDLGVAKNIQYF. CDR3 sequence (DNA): TGTGCCAGCAAGGACTTAGGGGTAGCCAAAAACATTCAGTACTTC.

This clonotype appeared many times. CDR3 region: CASSLGQLNTGELFF. The CDR3 region has the DNA TGCGCCAGCAGCTTGGGACAGTTGAACACCGGGGAGCTGTTTTTT. The chain combines TRBV5-1 with TRBJ2-2, with D perhaps matching TRBD1 (5 bases). Germline lookup yields CDR1 SGHRS and CDR2 YFSETQ. This CDR3 is built from 15 residues. Trimming cost V 0 bases and J 1 base, with 7 bases left between them.

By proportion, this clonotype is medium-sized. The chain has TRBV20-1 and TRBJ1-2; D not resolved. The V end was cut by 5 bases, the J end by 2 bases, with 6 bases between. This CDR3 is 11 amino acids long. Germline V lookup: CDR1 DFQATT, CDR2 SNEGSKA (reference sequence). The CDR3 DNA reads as TGCAGTGCTTTGGGGAACTATGGCTACACCTTC. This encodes CSALGNYGYTF.

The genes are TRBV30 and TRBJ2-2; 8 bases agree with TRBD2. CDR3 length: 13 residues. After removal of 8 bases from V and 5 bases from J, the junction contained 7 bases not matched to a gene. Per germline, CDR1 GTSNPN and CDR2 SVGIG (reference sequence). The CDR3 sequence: CARVAGGTGELFF. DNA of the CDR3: TGTGCCCGAGTGGCGGGAGGTACCGGGGAGCTGTTTTTT.

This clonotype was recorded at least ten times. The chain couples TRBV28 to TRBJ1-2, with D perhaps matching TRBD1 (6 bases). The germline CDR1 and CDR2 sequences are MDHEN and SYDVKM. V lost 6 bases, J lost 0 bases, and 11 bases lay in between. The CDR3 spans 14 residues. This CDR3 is CASRQGITNYGYTF. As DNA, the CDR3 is TGTGCCAGCAGGCAGGGGATAACTAACTATGGCTACACCTTC.

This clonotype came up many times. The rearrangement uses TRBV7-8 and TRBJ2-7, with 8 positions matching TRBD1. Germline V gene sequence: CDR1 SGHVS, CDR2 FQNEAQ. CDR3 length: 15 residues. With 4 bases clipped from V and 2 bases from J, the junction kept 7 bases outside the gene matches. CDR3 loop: CASSYPTGATYEQYF. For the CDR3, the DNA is TGTGCCAGCAGCTACCCGACAGGGGCCACCTACGAGCAGTACTTC.

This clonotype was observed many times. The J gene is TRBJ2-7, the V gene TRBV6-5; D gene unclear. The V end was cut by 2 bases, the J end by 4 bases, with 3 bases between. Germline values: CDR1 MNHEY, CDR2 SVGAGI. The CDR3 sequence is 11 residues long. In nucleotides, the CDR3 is TGTGCCAGCAGTTACCAATACGAGCAGTACTTC. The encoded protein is CASSYQYEQYF.

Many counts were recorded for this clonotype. This CDR3 is CASSFRLAAGNEQFF. CDR3 coding DNA: TGTGCCAGCAGTTTTCGGCTAGCGGCGGGCAATGAGCAGTTCTTC. V and J are TRBV28 and TRBJ2-1, with 7 positions matching TRBD2. Germline V lookup: CDR1 MDHEN, CDR2 SYDVKM. V lost 3 bases, J lost 6 bases, and 8 bases stayed unmatched. This CDR3 has 15 amino acids.

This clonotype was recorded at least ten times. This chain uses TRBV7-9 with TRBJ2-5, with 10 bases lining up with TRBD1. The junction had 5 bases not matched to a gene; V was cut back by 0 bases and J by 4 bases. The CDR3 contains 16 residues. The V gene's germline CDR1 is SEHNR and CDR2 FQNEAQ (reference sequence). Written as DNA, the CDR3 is TGTGCCAGCAGCTTAGCGAGGACAGGGGGAGGAGAGACCCAGTACTTC. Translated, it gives CASSLARTGGGETQYF.

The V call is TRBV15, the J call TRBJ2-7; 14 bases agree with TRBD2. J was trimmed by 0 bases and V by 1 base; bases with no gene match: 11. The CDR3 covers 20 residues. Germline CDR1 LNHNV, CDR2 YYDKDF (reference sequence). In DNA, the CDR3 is TGTGCCACCAGCAGAGTTCGAGGACTAGCGGGAGGCCTGAGCTCCTACGAGCAGTACTTC. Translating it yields CATSRVRGLAGGLSSYEQYF.

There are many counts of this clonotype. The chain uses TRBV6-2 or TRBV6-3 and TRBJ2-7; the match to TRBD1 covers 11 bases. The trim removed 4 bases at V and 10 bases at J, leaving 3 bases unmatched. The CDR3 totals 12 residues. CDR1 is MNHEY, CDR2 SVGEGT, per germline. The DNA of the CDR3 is TGTGCCAGCAGTTCGGACAGGGGGCAACAGTACTTC. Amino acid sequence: CASSSDRGQQYF.

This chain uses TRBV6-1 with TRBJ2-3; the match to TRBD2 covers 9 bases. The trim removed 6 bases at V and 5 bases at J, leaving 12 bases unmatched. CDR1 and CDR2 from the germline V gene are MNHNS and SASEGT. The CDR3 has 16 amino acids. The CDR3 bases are TGTGCCAGCAGGGGGACTAGCAGGGGGAGTGGAGATACGCAGTATTTT. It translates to CASRGTSRGSGDTQYF.

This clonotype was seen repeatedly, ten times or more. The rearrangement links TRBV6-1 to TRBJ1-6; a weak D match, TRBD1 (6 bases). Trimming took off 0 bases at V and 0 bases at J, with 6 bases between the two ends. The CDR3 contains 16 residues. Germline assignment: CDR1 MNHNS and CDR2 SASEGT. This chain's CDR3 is CASSEADSSYNSPLHF. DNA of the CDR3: TGTGCCAGCAGTGAAGCGGACAGCTCCTATAATTCACCCCTCCACTTT.

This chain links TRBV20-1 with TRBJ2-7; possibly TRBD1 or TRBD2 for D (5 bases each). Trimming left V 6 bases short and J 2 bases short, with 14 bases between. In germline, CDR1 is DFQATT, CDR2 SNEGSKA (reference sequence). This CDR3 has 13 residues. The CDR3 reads CSADRDGAYEQYF. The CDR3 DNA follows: TGCAGTGCCGACCGGGACGGAGCCTACGAGCAGTACTTC.

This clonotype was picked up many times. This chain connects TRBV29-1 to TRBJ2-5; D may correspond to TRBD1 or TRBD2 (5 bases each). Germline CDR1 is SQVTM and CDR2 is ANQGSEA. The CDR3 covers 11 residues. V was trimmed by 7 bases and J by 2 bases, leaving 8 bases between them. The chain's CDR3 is CSAGTQETQYF. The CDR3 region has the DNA TGCAGCGCCGGGACGCAAGAGACCCAGTACTTC. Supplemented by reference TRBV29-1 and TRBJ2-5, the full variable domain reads SAVISQKPSRDICQRGTSLTIQCQVDSQVTMMFWYRQQPGQSLTLIATANQGSEATYESGFVIDKFPISRPNLTFSTLTVSNMSPEDSSIYLCSAGTQETQYFGPGTRLLVL.

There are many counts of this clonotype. CDR3: CASSAARADTGELFF. The CDR3 coding sequence is TGTGCCAGCAGTGCCGCGCGGGCGGACACCGGGGAGCTGTTTTTT. J is TRBJ2-2 and V is TRBV2; tentative D call: TRBD2 (5 bases). Per the germline V gene, CDR1 is SNHLY and CDR2 is FYNNEI. V shed 4 bases and J shed 3 bases, with 12 bases lying between them. This CDR3 spans 15 amino acids.